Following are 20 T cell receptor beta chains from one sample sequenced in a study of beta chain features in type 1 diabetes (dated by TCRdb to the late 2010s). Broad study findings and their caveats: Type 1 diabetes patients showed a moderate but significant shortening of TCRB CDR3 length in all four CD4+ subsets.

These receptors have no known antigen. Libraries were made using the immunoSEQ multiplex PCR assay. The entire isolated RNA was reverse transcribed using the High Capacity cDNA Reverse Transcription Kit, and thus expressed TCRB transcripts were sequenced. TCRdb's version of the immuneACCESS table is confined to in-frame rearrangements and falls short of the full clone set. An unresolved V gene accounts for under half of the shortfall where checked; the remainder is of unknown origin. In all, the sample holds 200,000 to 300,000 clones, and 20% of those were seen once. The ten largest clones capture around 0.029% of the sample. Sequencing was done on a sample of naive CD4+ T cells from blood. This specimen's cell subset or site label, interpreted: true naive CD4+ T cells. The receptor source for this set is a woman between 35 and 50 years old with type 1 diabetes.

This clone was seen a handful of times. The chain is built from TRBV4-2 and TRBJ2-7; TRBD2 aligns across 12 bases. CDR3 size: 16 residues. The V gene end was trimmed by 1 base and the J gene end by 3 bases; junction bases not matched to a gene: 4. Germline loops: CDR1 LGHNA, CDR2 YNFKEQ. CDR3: CASSQVSTSGSYEQYF. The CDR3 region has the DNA TGTGCCAGCAGCCAAGTATCGACTAGCGGGAGCTACGAGCAGTACTTC.

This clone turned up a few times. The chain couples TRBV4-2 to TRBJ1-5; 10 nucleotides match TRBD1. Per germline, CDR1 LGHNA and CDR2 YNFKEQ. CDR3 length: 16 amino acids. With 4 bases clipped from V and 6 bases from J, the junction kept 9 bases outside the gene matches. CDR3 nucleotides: TGTGCCAGCAGCCCTGCAACGGGACAGGGGTCTCAGCCCCAGCATTTT. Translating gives CASSPATGQGSQPQHF.

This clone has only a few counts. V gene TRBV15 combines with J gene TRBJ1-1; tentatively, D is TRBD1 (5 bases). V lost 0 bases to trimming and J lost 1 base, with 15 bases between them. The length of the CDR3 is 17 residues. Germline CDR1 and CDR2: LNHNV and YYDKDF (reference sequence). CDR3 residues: CATSRDLAGIRNTEAFF. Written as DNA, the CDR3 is TGTGCCACCAGCAGAGATTTGGCAGGGATAAGGAACACTGAAGCTTTCTTT.

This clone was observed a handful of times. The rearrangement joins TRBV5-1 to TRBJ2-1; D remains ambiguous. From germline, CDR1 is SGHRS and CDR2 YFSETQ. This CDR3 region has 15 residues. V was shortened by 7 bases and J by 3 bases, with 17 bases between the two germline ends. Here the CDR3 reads CASSPRMRGYNEQFF. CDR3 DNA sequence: TGCGCCAGCTCCCCCCGAATGCGCGGCTACAATGAGCAGTTCTTC.

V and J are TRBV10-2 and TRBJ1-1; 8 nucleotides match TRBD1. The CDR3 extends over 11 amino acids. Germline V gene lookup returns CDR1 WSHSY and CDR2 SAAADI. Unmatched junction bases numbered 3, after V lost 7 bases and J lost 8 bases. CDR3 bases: TGCGCCAGCATCCGGACAGGGGAAGCTTTCTTT. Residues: CASIRTGEAFF.

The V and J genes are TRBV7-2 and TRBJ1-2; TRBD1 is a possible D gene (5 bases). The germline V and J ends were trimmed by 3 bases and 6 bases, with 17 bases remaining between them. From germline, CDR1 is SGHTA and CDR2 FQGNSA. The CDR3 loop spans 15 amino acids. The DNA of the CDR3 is TGTGCCAGCAGCTTCCGCCTCGGGGGGGAGAATGGCTACACCTTC. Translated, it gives CASSFRLGGENGYTF. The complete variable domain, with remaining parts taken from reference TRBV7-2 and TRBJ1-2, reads GAGVSQSPSNKVTEKGKDVELRCDPISGHTALYWYRQSLGQGLEFLIYFQGNSAPDKSGLPSDRFSAERTGGSVSTLTIQRTQQEDSAVYLCASSFRLGGENGYTFGSGTRLTVV.

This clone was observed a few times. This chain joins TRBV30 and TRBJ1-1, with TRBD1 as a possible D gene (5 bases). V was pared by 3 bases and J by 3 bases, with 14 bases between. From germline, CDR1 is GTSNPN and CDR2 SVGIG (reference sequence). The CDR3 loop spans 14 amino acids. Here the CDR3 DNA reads TGTGCCTGGAGGCCAGGGTTGGTGTACACTGAAGCTTTCTTT. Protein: CAWRPGLVYTEAFF.

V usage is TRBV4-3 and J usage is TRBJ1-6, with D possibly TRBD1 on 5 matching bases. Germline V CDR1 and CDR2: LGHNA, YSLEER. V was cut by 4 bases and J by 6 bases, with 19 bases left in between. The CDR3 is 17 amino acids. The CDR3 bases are TGCGCCAGCAGCCCTCGGAGTGTCAGGGAATTTAATTCACCCCTCCACTTT. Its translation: CASSPRSVREFNSPLHF.

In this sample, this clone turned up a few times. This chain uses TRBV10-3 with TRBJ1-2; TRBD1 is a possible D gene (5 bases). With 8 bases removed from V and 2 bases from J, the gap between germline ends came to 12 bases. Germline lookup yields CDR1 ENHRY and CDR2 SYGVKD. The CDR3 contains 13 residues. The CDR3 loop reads CAIRRGFNYGYTF. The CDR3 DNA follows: TGTGCCATCCGGAGGGGATTCAACTATGGCTACACCTTC.

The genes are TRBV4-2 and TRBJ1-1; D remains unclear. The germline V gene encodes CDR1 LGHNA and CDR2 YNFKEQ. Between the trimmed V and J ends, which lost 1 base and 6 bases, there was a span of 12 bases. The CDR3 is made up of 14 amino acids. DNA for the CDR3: TGTGCCAGCAGCCAAGCAGGCGAGGGTTCTGAAGCTTTCTTT. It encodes CASSQAGEGSEAFF.

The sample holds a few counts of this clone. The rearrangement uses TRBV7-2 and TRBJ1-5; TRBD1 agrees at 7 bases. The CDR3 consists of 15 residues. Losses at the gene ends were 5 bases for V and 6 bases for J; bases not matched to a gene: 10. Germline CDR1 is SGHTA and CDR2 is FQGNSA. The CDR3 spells CASSLQGGEGQPQHF. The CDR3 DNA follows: TGTGCCAGCAGCCTCCAGGGGGGAGAAGGTCAGCCCCAGCATTTT.

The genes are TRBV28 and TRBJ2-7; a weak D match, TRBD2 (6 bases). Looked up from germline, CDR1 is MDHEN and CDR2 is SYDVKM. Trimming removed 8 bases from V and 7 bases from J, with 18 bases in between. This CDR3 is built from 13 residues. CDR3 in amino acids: CASLSGVVWEQYF. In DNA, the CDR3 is TGTGCCAGCTTATCGGGGGTGGTTTGGGAGCAGTACTTC.

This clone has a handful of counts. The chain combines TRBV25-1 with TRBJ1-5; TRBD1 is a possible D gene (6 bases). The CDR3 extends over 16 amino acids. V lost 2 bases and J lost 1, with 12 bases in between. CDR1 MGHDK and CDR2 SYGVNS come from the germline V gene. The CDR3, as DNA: TGTGCCAGCAGTGAAGGCAGGGGAAGAAGCAATCAGCCCCAGCATTTT. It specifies CASSEGRGRSNQPQHF. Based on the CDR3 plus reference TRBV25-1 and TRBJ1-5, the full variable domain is EADIYQTPRYLVIGTGKKITLECSQTMGHDKMYWYQQDPGMELHLIHYSYGVNSTEKGDLSSESTVSRIRTEHFPLTLESARPSHTSQYLCASSEGRGRSNQPQHFGDGTRLSIL.

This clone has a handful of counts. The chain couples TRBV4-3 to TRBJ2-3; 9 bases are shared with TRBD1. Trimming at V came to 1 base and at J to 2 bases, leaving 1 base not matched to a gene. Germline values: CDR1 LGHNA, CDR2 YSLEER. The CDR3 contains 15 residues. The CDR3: CASSQGDRDTDTQYF. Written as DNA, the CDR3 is TGCGCCAGCAGCCAAGGGGACAGGGACACAGATACGCAGTATTTT.

The CDR3 spells CASKGRAYGYTF. CDR3 bases: TGTGCCAGCAAAGGCAGGGCCTATGGCTACACCTTC. The chain links TRBV6-5 to TRBJ1-2; D might be TRBD1 (5 bases). CDR1 and CDR2 from the germline V gene are MNHEY and SVGAGI. The CDR3 spans 12 residues. V gave up 7 bases and J gave up 4 bases, with 10 bases separating them.

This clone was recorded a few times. The CDR3 nucleotides read TGTGCCAGCTCACCCCGCAGGGAAAGGGAAGGTGGAAATGGCTACACCTTC. As protein: CASSPRREREGGNGYTF. The chain uses TRBV18 and TRBJ1-2; possible D gene TRBD1, 5 bases. Germline values: CDR1 KGHSH, CDR2 LQKENI. The CDR3 totals 17 residues. V was pared by 3 bases and J by 6 bases, with 23 bases between.

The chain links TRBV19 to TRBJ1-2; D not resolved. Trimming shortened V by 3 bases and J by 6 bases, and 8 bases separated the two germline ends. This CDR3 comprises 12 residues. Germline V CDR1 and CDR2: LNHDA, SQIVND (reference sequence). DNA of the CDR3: TGTGCCAGTAGTATCCGCCGAGATGGCTACACCTTC. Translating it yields CASSIRRDGYTF. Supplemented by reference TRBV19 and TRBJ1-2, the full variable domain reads DGGITQSPKYLFRKEGQNVTLSCEQNLNHDAMYWYRQDPGQGLRLIYYSQIVNDFQKGDIAEGYSVSREKKESFPLTVTSAQKNPTAFYLCASSIRRDGYTFGSGTRLTVV.

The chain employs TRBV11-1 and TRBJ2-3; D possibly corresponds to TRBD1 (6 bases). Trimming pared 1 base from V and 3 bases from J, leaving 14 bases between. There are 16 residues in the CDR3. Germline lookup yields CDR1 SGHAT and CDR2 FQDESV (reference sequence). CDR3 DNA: TGTGCCAGCAGCTTAGGCCAGGGGCGAGTTACAGATACGCAGTATTTT. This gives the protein CASSLGQGRVTDTQYF.

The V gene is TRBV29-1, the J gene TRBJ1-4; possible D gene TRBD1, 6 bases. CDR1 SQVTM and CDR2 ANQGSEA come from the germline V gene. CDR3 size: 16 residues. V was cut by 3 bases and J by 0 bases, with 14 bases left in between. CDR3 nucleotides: TGCAGCGTTGATATAGGGGCAGGGGCAACTAATGAAAAACTGTTTTTT. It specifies CSVDIGAGATNEKLFF.

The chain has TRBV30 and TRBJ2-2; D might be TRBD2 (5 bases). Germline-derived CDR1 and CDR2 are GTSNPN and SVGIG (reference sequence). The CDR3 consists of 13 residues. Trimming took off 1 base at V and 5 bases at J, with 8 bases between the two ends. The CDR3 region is CAWSGPGTGELFF. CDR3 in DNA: TGTGCCTGGAGTGGGCCGGGGACCGGGGAGCTGTTTTTT.